This paragraph covers one TCR beta chain sequence. The target of this receptor is not known. No qualities accompany the bases; no much larger clone lies one base away. From cysteine to phenylalanine, the CDR3 is 14 amino acids long. Only the CDR3 DNA is retained, 42 bases long and in frame from the first base. For this chain, trimming is 2 bases at the V end and 4 bases at the J end, and the number of junction bases without a gene match is 3. In the germline V gene (reference sequence), CDR1 corresponds to MNHEY and CDR2 to SMNVEV. Receptors were amplified or captured by the immunoSEQ multiplex PCR assay. Turning to the authors' computational methods: A statistical classification framework was built to diagnose cytomegalovirus status from the catalog of TCR beta chain sequences. Sourced from immuneACCESS, this table was stored by TCRdb with only in-frame sequences that have V and J called. A share of the clones is absent; for the studies checked, an unresolved V gene accounts for under half, and the remainder has no known explanation. The V and J calls and clone size come from that table; D and trimming were worked out from the DNA. The table for this sample lists over 100,000 clones; about 88% of them were counted only once. The ten largest make up 2% to 2.5% of the sample.

These data are taken from a study of cytomegalovirus exposure and HLA in healthy donors (dated by TCRdb to between 2016 and 2019). In the study overall: According to a later analysis, one platform produced both the roughly 120 validation repertoires and the roughly 660 repertoires of the first cohort. The study was designed to test whether signatures of past pathogen exposure could be identified by cataloging public T cell receptors. High-throughput TCR immunosequencing, statistical association of individual TCRs with disease status, and machine learning were combined to predict cytomegalovirus infection status. Along with the approximately 700-subject first cohort, a separate validation cohort of over a hundred different subjects was used. The investigation overall reported the following: A later analysis had no HLA typing for the validation cohort, so co-occurrence there was scored across all 130 or so repertoires. It was suggested by the authors that the approach could potentially be generalized to other disease states and immunological phenotypes. In the study, about 150 TCR beta chains were listed as associated with cytomegalovirus. The classifier was reported to diagnose cytomegalovirus status with high specificity and sensitivity in both the original and validation cohorts. Three of the identified cytomegalovirus-associated TCR beta chains were confirmed in vitro to be specific for cytomegalovirus antigens. In a later analysis, TCRs clustered in the first cohort were found to also tend to co-occur in the roughly 120 validation repertoires, with approximately 95% of cluster scores above 0. Most TCR sequences were observed very rarely across donors, whereas some public TCRs were present in many individuals.

Separate from the roughly 700-subject first cohort, the validation cohort of some 130 subjects was the group to which the donors belonged. The rearrangement combines TRBV27 with TRBJ1-2; TRBD1 matches 8 bases in the middle. Sequencing used PBMCs. This receptor was obtained from a woman under 30 in good health and CMV-seronegative. The bases are TGTGCCAGCAGTTTAGGACAGGGCCTCTATGGCTACACCTTC. It codes for CASSLGQGLYGYTF.